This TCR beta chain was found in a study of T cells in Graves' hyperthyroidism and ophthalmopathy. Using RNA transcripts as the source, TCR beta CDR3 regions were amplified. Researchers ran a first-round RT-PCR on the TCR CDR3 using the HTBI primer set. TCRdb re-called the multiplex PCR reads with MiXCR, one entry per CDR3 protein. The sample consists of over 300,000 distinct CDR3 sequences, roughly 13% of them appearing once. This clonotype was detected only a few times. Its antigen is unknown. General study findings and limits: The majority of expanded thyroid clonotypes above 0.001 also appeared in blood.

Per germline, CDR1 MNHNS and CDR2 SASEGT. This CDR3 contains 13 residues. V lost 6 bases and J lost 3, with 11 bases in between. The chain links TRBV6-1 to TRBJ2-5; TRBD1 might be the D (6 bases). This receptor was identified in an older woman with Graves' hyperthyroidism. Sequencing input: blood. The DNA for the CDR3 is TGTGCCAGCAGCCACCAGGGGAAAGAGACCCAGTACTTC. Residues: CASSHQGKETQYF.